Included here is one T cell receptor (beta chain) sequence, with context. Its antigen is currently unknown. The repertoire was sequenced with immunoSEQ multiplex PCR; TCRdb's copy has only in-frame clones and lacks some. This sample has hundreds of thousands of clones, with less than 75% found just once. Trimming removed 3 bases at V and 8 bases at J, with 21 bases between. Germline assignment: CDR1 KGHSH and CDR2 LQKENI. The CDR3 spans 16 residues. These data come from a study of cytotoxic CD8 clonotypes in ibrutinib-treated CLL. Study-level results: Clonotypes that were public were uncommon, and they contracted or stayed stable on treatment.

The receptor was isolated from a human donor with chronic lymphocytic leukemia. The V call is TRBV18, the J call TRBJ2-3; the D call may be TRBD1 or TRBD2 (5 bases each). The sequencing used PBMCs, collected after 24 months of ibrutinib treatment. The DNA of the CDR3 is TGTGCCAGCTCACCTCAAGAGGGGCCCATTTCTGGTACGCAGTATTTT. Amino acid sequence: CASSPQEGPISGTQYF.